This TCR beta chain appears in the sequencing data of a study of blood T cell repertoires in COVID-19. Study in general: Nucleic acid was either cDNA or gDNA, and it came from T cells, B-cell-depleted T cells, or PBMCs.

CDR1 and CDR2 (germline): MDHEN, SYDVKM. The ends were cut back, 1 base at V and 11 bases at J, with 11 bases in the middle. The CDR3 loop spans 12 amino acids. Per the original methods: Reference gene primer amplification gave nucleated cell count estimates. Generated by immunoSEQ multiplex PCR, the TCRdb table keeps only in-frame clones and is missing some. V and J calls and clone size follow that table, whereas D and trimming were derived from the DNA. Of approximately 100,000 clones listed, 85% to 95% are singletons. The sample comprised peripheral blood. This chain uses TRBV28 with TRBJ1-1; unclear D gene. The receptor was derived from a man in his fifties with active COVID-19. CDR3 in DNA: TGTGCCAGCAGTTTATTGGGCGTACGGGCTTTCTTT. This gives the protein CASSLLGVRAFF.